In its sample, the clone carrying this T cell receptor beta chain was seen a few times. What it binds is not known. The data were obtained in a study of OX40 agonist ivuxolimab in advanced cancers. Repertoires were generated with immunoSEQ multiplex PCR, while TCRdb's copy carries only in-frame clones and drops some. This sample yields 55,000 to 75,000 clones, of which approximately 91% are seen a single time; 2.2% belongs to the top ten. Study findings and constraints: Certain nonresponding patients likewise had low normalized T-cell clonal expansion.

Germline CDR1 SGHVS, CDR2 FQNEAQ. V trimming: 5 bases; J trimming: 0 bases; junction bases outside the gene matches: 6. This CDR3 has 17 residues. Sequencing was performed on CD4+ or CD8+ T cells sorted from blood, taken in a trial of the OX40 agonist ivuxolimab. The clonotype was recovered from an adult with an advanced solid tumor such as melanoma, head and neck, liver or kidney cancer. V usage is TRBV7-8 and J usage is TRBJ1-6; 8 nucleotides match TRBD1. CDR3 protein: CASSPRTGSSYNSPLHF. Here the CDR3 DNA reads TGTGCCAGCAGCCCCAGGACAGGGAGCTCCTATAATTCACCCCTCCACTTT.